This passage covers 22 T cell receptor beta chains from one sample sequenced in a study of blood T cell repertoires in COVID-19. TCRdb's table, derived via immunoSEQ multiplex PCR, lists solely in-frame clones and lacks some. Of 85,000 to 90,000 clones in the sample, roughly 90% were seen once. Material for sequencing was peripheral blood. All receptors come from a human donor with active COVID-19. The donor label of this sample is uncertain.

The rearrangement links TRBV5-1 to TRBJ1-1, with 10 bases that match TRBD1. Per the germline V gene, CDR1 is SGHRS and CDR2 is YFSETQ. Trimming took 5 bases from V and 6 from J; bases not matched to a gene: 7. The length of the CDR3 is 14 residues. The CDR3 DNA sequence: TGCGCCAGCAGTCCCGGGACAGGGGCTTCTGAAGCTTTCTTT. Protein product: CASSPGTGASEAFF.

This sequence joins TRBV9 and TRBJ2-2; TRBD2 matches at 10 bases. Trimming removed 0 bases from V and 7 bases from J; junction bases left unmatched: 6. This CDR3 is 16 amino acids long. Germline values: CDR1 SGDLS, CDR2 YYNGEE. As DNA, the CDR3 is TGTGCCAGCAGCGTAGGAAGTAGCGGGGGGTTCGGGGAGCTGTTTTTT. It is translated as CASSVGSSGGFGELFF. The full variable domain, completed using reference TRBV9 and TRBJ2-2, is DSGVTQTPKHLITATGQRVTLRCSPRSGDLSVYWYQQSLDQGLQFLIQYYNGEERAKGNILERFSAQQFPDLHSELNLSSLELGDSALYFCASSVGSSGGFGELFFGEGSRLTVL.

This clone was counted only a few times. The rearrangement joins TRBV12-3 or TRBV12-4 to TRBJ2-7; TRBD2 is a possible D gene (5 bases). The CDR3 has 13 residues. Trimming stripped 8 bases from V and 4 bases from J, with 15 bases between. The CDR3 region is CASGLGGPYEQYF. In DNA, the CDR3 is TGTGCCAGCGGACTGGGCGGCCCGTACGAGCAGTACTTC.

The rearrangement links TRBV20-1 to TRBJ1-2; TRBD1 is a possible D gene (6 bases). The CDR3 loop spans 16 amino acids. Per germline, CDR1 DFQATT and CDR2 SNEGSKA (reference sequence). Trimming took off 3 bases at V and 9 bases at J, with 26 bases between the two ends. The CDR3 protein is CSASGVGASPLWSYTF. The DNA of the CDR3 is TGCAGTGCTAGTGGGGTGGGGGCCAGCCCACTATGGAGCTACACCTTC.

This chain links TRBV6-6 with TRBJ2-2; weak D call: TRBD1 (5 bases). The germline gives CDR1 MNHNY, CDR2 SVGAGI (reference sequence). The CDR3 runs 14 residues. V was cut by 4 bases and J by 4 bases, with 10 bases left in between. CDR3 DNA sequence: TGTGCCAGCAGTTCCCGACAGCTCACCGGGGAGCTGTTTTTT. This sequence encodes CASSSRQLTGELFF.

The chain carries TRBV5-4 and TRBJ1-6, with a tentative D call TRBD1 (5 bases). CDR1 is SGHNT and CDR2 is YYREEE in the germline V gene (reference sequence). CDR3 length: 14 residues. Trimming left V 0 bases short and J 10 bases short, with 11 bases between. The CDR3 spells CASSLDRQPSPLHF. CDR3 DNA sequence: TGTGCCAGCAGCTTGGACAGGCAGCCCTCACCCCTCCACTTT.

The CDR3 coding sequence is TGTGCCAGCAGTCCAGTCGACAGGGCATCGCTTTTCTTT. Its translation: CASSPVDRASLFF. The chain recombines TRBV6-5 with TRBJ1-1, with 7 bases aligning to TRBD1. Germline-derived CDR1 and CDR2 are MNHEY and SVGAGI. The V gene end was trimmed by 5 bases and the J gene end by 13 bases; junction bases not matched to a gene: 13. The CDR3 has 13 residues.

The gene calls are TRBV28 and TRBJ2-1; 7 nucleotides line up with TRBD2. With V trimmed by 2 bases and J by 7 bases, 8 bases remained unmatched. Germline V lookup: CDR1 MDHEN, CDR2 SYDVKM. This CDR3 region has 15 residues. For the CDR3, the DNA is TGTGCCAGCAGTTTAATCAGGGTCGGGGGGAATGAGCAGTTCTTC. As protein: CASSLIRVGGNEQFF.

The chain combines TRBV5-8 with TRBJ2-1; the D gene is possibly TRBD2 (5 bases). V was trimmed by 2 bases and J by 5 bases, leaving 20 bases between them. This CDR3 has 17 residues. Germline CDR1 and CDR2: SGHTS and YDEGEE. In DNA, the CDR3 is TGTGCCAGCAGCTTCCGAGCGACCACGACCGGGGACAATGAGCAGTTCTTC. Protein product: CASSFRATTTGDNEQFF.

The chain has TRBV18 and TRBJ1-3; D gene ambiguous. Germline loops: CDR1 KGHSH, CDR2 LQKENI. The CDR3 contains 14 residues. V was trimmed by 6 bases and J by 0 bases, leaving 9 bases between them. The CDR3 region is CASSSGSSGNTIYF. DNA for the CDR3: TGTGCCAGCTCGTCGGGATCCTCTGGAAACACCATATATTTT.

V is TRBV7-9 and J is TRBJ2-1, with 12 bases identical to TRBD2. This CDR3 region has 13 residues. Looked up from germline, CDR1 is SEHNR and CDR2 is FQNEAQ (reference sequence). V shed 5 bases and J 14 bases; nucleotides not matched to a gene: 7. CDR3 region: CASSARLAGVKFF. DNA of the CDR3: TGTGCCAGCAGCGCCCGACTAGCGGGGGTAAAGTTCTTC. Based on the CDR3 plus reference TRBV7-9 and TRBJ2-1, the full variable domain is DTGVSQNPRHKITKRGQNVTFRCDPISEHNRLYWYRQTLGQGPEFLTYFQNEAQLEKSRLLSDRFSAERPKGSFSTLEIQRTEQGDSAMYLCASSARLAGVKFFGPGTRLTVL.

The chain carries TRBV4-2 and TRBJ2-1; the match to TRBD2 covers 7 bases. V lost 5 bases, J lost 4 bases, and 5 bases stayed unmatched. In germline, CDR1 is LGHNA, CDR2 YNFKEQ. CDR3 length: 14 amino acids. The CDR3 DNA reads as TGTGCCAGCAGCGGGGCTAGCGGTTACAATGAGCAGTTCTTC. It yields the protein CASSGASGYNEQFF.

The rearrangement uses TRBV19 and TRBJ2-5; D might be TRBD1 (5 bases). Germline V gene sequence: CDR1 LNHDA, CDR2 SQIVND (reference sequence). The CDR3 is 13 amino acids. Trimming cost V 4 bases and J 3 bases, with 9 bases left between them. The CDR3 DNA is TGTGCCAGTAGTAAAGGGGTGGAAGAGACCCAGTACTTC. As protein: CASSKGVEETQYF.

V usage is TRBV11-2 and J usage is TRBJ2-3; 9 bases line up with TRBD2. Looked up from germline, CDR1 is SGHAT and CDR2 is FQNNGV. The trim removed 1 base at V and 3 bases at J, leaving 2 bases unmatched. The CDR3 loop spans 15 amino acids. The CDR3 coding sequence is TGTGCCAGCAGCTTAGGGACTAGCGATACAGATACGCAGTATTTT. This sequence encodes CASSLGTSDTDTQYF.

This chain links TRBV3-1 (or the pseudogene TRBV3-2) with TRBJ2-4; 9 positions match TRBD2. Trimming removed 0 bases from V and 3 bases from J; junction bases left unmatched: 3. The CDR3 is 16 residues long. Germline values: CDR1 LGHDT, CDR2 YNNKEL (reference sequence). Written as DNA, the CDR3 is TGTGCCAGCAGCCAAGATTATAGCGGGGGCAAAAACATTCAGTACTTC. Translated: CASSQDYSGGKNIQYF.

This CDR3 reads CASSPRKDRGPRSYEQYF. The CDR3 DNA sequence: TGTGCCAGCTCACCACGCAAGGACAGGGGACCTCGCTCCTACGAGCAGTACTTC. The chain links TRBV18 to TRBJ2-7; 9 nucleotides align to TRBD1. Germline CDR1 reads KGHSH; CDR2 reads LQKENI. The CDR3 totals 18 residues. Trimming removed 1 base from V and 0 bases from J; junction bases left unmatched: 10.

This rearrangement joins TRBV5-1 to TRBJ1-3; 8 nucleotides match TRBD1. CDR1 is SGHRS and CDR2 is YFSETQ in the germline V gene. J was trimmed by 4 bases and V by 0 bases; bases with no gene match: 9. CDR3 length: 17 residues. CDR3 nucleotides: TGCGCCAGCAGCTTGGACTCCAGGGGGCCGACAGGAAACACCATATATTTT. It codes for CASSLDSRGPTGNTIYF.

This clone was counted a single time. The J gene is TRBJ1-2, the V gene TRBV24-1, with TRBD1 identical over 9 bases. The CDR3 covers 15 residues. The V gene's germline CDR1 is KGHDR and CDR2 SFDVKD. J lost 4 bases, V lost 3 bases, and 5 bases had no gene match. The CDR3: CATSDPTGGIYGYTF. CDR3 DNA sequence: TGTGCCACCAGTGATCCGACAGGGGGGATCTATGGCTACACCTTC.

This clone was counted once. This rearrangement joins TRBV4-1 to TRBJ1-2; 7 bases are shared with TRBD1. The J segment lost 4 bases and the V segment lost 0 bases, leaving 11 bases of the junction unmatched. The V gene's germline CDR1 is MGHRA and CDR2 YSYEKL. The CDR3 length is 17 residues. For the CDR3, the DNA is TGCGCCAGCAGCCAAGAAGTGACCATGACAGGGCCCTATGGCTACACCTTC. Translated: CASSQEVTMTGPYGYTF.

The chain carries TRBV5-1 and TRBJ1-5; D perhaps matches TRBD1 (5 bases). Per germline, CDR1 SGHRS and CDR2 YFSETQ. The CDR3 is 14 residues long. V was shortened by 4 bases and J by 1 base, with 9 bases between the two germline ends. The CDR3 protein is CASSLDTSNQPQHF. CDR3 DNA sequence: TGCGCCAGCAGCCTGGACACAAGCAATCAGCCCCAGCATTTT.

CDR3 DNA sequence: TGTGCCAGCAGCCAGTCTACAGGGGTCTATGGCTACACCTTC. Amino acids: CASSQSTGVYGYTF. V usage is TRBV3-1 (or the pseudogene TRBV3-2) and J usage is TRBJ1-2; 7 bases match TRBD1. Per the germline V gene, CDR1 is LGHDT and CDR2 is YNNKEL (reference sequence). The CDR3 consists of 14 residues. V trimming: 3 bases; J trimming: 4 bases; junction bases outside the gene matches: 5.

The chain carries TRBV10-3 and TRBJ2-4; 7 nucleotides align to TRBD1. CDR3 size: 16 residues. Germline V gives CDR1 ENHRY, CDR2 SYGVKD. Trimming took 0 bases from V and 7 from J; bases not matched to a gene: 9. As DNA, the CDR3 is TGTGCCATCAGTGAGTCCCCGCCCGACAGGGTCAACATTCAGTACTTC. Its translation: CAISESPPDRVNIQYF.